A selection of T cell receptor beta chains follows, all from one sample in a study of T cell changes during pregnancy in multiple sclerosis. The data were produced by immunoSEQ multiplex PCR, yet TCRdb's version contains in-frame clones alone and is incomplete. Among about 43,000 clones listed, approximately 88% were seen once. Sample: peripheral blood, taken in the first trimester of pregnancy. Every receptor here comes from a female donor in good health, enrolled as a control in a pregnancy study. Each CDR3 is given with its conserved first and last residue. The D gene is left open where the match is weak. The size field is filled for only some rows; it gives once, few, many or a size class.

TRBJ1-2	TRBV7-3	NA	15	NA	TGTGCCAGCAGCTTAGGGCAGGGATCTAACTATGGCTACACCTTC	CASSLGQGSNYGYTF
TRBJ2-5	TRBV11-1	TRBD1	16	NA	TGTGCCAGCAGCCCGAAGACAGGGGGCGCTCGGGAGACCCAGTACTTC	CASSPKTGGARETQYF
TRBJ2-7	TRBV2	TRBD1	13	once	TGTGCCAGCAGGACAGGGAGCTCCTACGAGCAGTACTTC	CASRTGSSYEQYF
TRBJ1-1	TRBV4-1	TRBD1	11	few	TGCGCCAGCATCGACAGGGGTTTGGCTTTCTTT	CASIDRGLAFF
TRBJ2-7	TRBV28	NA	14	NA	TGTGCCAGCAGTTTTAGAGTCTTGAGACTCGAGCAGTACTTC	CASSFRVLRLEQYF
TRBJ1-5	TRBV9	NA	15	NA	TGTGCCAGCAGCCCCGGGACAAATAGCAATCAGCCCCAGCATTTT	CASSPGTNSNQPQHF
TRBJ2-7	TRBV4-3	TRBD1	15	NA	TGCGCCAGCAGCCTTGGACAGGGGGCAAACTACGAGCAGTACTTC	CASSLGQGANYEQYF
TRBJ1-5	TRBV5-6	TRBD1	14	NA	TGTGCCAGCAGCTTCGGGACAGGCATGGGGCCCCAGCATTTT	CASSFGTGMGPQHF
TRBJ1-3	TRBV5-1	NA	16	NA	TGCGCCAGCAGCTTCAGGGGCTGGGGGTCTGGAAACACCATATATTTT	CASSFRGWGSGNTIYF
TRBJ2-5	TRBV27	NA	14	NA	TGTGCCAGCAGTTTCCCAGGACTTCTAGAGACCCAGTACTTC	CASSFPGLLETQYF
TRBJ1-2	TRBV5-1	NA	13	NA	TGCGCCAGCAGCTTCGGGGAGTACTATGGCTACACCTTC	CASSFGEYYGYTF
TRBJ2-7	TRBV27	TRBD2	15	NA	TGTGCCAGCAGTAATCAAGCGGGGGGCCTGGACGAGCAGTACTTC	CASSNQAGGLDEQYF
TRBJ2-3	TRBV6-1	TRBD2	14	NA	TGTGCCAGTCCCGGGGGGGAAAGCACAGATACGCAGTATTTT	CASPGGESTDTQYF
TRBJ2-3	TRBV9	TRBD1	14	once	TGTGCCAGCAGCTTCCGACAGGGGTCAGATACGCAGTATTTT	CASSFRQGSDTQYF
TRBJ2-3	TRBV5-6	TRBD2	15	NA	TGTGCCAGCAGCGGGACTAGCGGGGTCACAGATACGCAGTATTTT	CASSGTSGVTDTQYF
TRBJ2-3	TRBV5-1	NA	13	NA	TGCGCCAGCAGCTTGGGCGGCACAGATACGCAGTATTTT	CASSLGGTDTQYF
TRBJ1-2	TRBV21-1	NA	14	medium-sized	TGTGCCAGCAGCAAAGAGGAGGGGGCGGGTAGCTACACCTTC	CASSKEEGAGSYTF
TRBJ1-5	TRBV10-3	NA	15	NA	TGTGCCATCGGCGGGGAGGGGGGGAGCGGTCAGCCCCAGCATTTT	CAIGGEGGSGQPQHF
TRBJ1-2	TRBV6-4	NA	13	NA	TGTGCCAGCAGTGACGGCAATAACTATGGCTACACCTTC	CASSDGNNYGYTF
TRBJ1-6	TRBV30	NA	16	NA	TGTGCCTGGACCCGGCGGTTGAGCTCCTATAATTCACCCCTCCACTTT	CAWTRRLSSYNSPLHF
TRBJ1-2	TRBV7-9	TRBD1	17	NA	TGTGCCAGCAATACCGGCCCCGGGACAGGGGGCGATAATGGCTACACCTTC	CASNTGPGTGGDNGYTF
TRBJ2-6	TRBV29-1	NA	19	NA	TGCAGCGTTGAAGATTTTAACAGACAATTAAGCTCTGGGGCCAACGTCCTGACTTTC	CSVEDFNRQLSSGANVLTF
TRBJ1-2	TRBV2	TRBD1	16	few	TGTGCCAGCAGTCGAGGACAGGGAAATCAAAACTATGGCTACACCTTC	CASSRGQGNQNYGYTF
TRBJ2-7	TRBV6-5	NA	12	NA	TGTGCCAGCAGTTACAGGGGTAACGAGCAGTACTTC	CASSYRGNEQYF